One T cell receptor (beta chain) is described in this entry. As originally analysed: Reference gene primer amplification gave estimated nucleated cell counts. Sequencing was performed with immunoSEQ multiplex PCR; in TCRdb, only in-frame clones are kept and a portion is missing. From that table come the V and J calls and clone size; the DNA was used to work out D and trimming. The sample records some 180,000 clones, around nine tenths being singletons. The record originates from a study of blood T cell repertoires in COVID-19. Study as a whole: Donors in the United States, Italy and Spain gave samples during acute or convalescent COVID-19. In each case, the material was cDNA or gDNA derived from T cells, B-cell-depleted T cells, or PBMCs.

CDR3 length: 15 residues. Germline CDR1 and CDR2: SGHNT and YENEEA. Losses at the gene ends were 2 bases for V and 6 bases for J; bases not matched to a gene: 5. The chain employs TRBV11-3 and TRBJ2-2, with 8 bases fitting TRBD1. Sample: peripheral blood. This receptor was obtained from a man in his forties with active or convalescent COVID-19. The CDR3 spells CASSLRLQGAGELFF. The CDR3 region has the DNA TGTGCCAGCAGCTTACGACTACAGGGGGCCGGGGAGCTGTTTTTT.